These 3 T cell receptor beta chains came from one sample sequenced in a study of CD8 T cells in Susac syndrome. With random hexamers, roughly 0.45 to 1 ug RNA was reverse transcribed. TCRdb reprocessed the immunoSEQ multiplex PCR reads with MiXCR, giving one entry per CDR3 protein. Of 100,000 to 150,000 distinct CDR3 sequences in the sample, around 94% are singletons; the top ten hold roughly 0.08%. Sequencing input: CD4+ T cells from PBMCs. These receptors originate from a human donor in good health.

V gene TRBV29-1 combines with J gene TRBJ2-1; 8 positions match TRBD2. CDR3 length: 15 residues. CDR1 SQVTM and CDR2 ANQGSEA come from the germline V gene. V lost 6 bases and J lost 2; bases outside the gene matches: 9. This CDR3 is CSVPGRGGTYNEQFF. CDR3 nucleotide sequence: TGCAGCGTCCCGGGACGGGGGGGTACCTACAATGAGCAGTTCTTC.

The rearrangement joins TRBV29-1 to TRBJ2-7; 10 bases are a match to TRBD2. V dropped 8 bases and J dropped 0; count of bases not matched to a gene: 10. CDR1 is SQVTM, CDR2 ANQGSEA, per germline. CDR3 size: 15 residues. The CDR3 is CSTRGSSGSSYEQYF. As DNA, the CDR3 is TGCAGCACCCGCGGGTCTAGCGGGAGCTCCTACGAGCAGTACTTC.

The chain joins TRBV29-1 to TRBJ2-2; the D gene could be TRBD1 or TRBD2 (5 bases each). The V gene lost 4 bases and the J gene lost 4 bases, with 13 bases spanning the gap. The germline CDR1 and CDR2 sequences are SQVTM and ANQGSEA. The CDR3 runs to 14 residues. CDR3 bases: TGCAGCGTTGCCCGGGACGGTGGCACCGGGGAGCTGTTTTTT. Amino acids: CSVARDGGTGELFF.